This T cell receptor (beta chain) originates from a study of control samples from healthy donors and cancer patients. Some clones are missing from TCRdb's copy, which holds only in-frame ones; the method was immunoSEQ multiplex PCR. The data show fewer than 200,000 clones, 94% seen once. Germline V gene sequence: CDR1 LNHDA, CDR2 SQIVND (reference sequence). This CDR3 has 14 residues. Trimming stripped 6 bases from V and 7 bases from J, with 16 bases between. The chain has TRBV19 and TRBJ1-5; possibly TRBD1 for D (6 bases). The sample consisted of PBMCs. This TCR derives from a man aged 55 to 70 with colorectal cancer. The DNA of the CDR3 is TGTGCCAGTAGGATAAGCAGGGGTAAGCAGCCCCAGCATTTT. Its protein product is CASRISRGKQPQHF. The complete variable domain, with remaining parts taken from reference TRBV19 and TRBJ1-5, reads DGGITQSPKYLFRKEGQNVTLSCEQNLNHDAMYWYRQDPGQGLRLIYYSQIVNDFQKGDIAEGYSVSREKKESFPLTVTSAQKNPTAFYLCASRISRGKQPQHFGDGTRLSIL.